Shown below are 14 T cell receptor beta chains from a single sample sequenced in a study of spatial heterogeneity in lung cancer. As to time point: sample taken at primary tumor resection. The input material, whole RNA from tumor, nontumor lung or frozen PBMC, was sequenced unsorted. MiXCR was run by TCRdb on the 5' RACE reads, yielding one entry per CDR3 protein. The table has over 45,000 distinct CDR3 sequences, less than 5.5% seen once. Sequenced material: PBMCs, taken at surgery. The receptors here all came from a male donor with early-stage non-small cell lung cancer.

This clonotype was counted only a few times. The genes are TRBV20-1 and TRBJ2-7; 7 bases agree with TRBD1. There are 12 residues in the CDR3. After removal of 5 bases from V and 4 bases from J, the junction contained 5 bases not matched to a gene. Germline V gene lookup returns CDR1 DFQATT and CDR2 SNEGSKA (reference sequence). The CDR3 loop reads CSASHRGYEQYF. DNA for the CDR3: TGCAGTGCTTCACACAGGGGATACGAGCAGTACTTC.

Of note for this clonotype: A much larger clone is a single base away; this may be a read error. This chain joins TRBV5-5 and TRBJ2-1; no reliable D call. Germline values: CDR1 SGHKS, CDR2 YYEKEE (reference sequence). The CDR3 runs 13 residues. The V end lost 3 bases, the J end lost 6 bases, and 10 bases lay between the germline ends. This chain's CDR3 is CASSSEGFNEQFF. The CDR3 DNA reads as TGTGCCAGCAGCTCGGAAGGGTTCAATGAGCAGTTCTTC. The variable domain in full, completed from reference TRBV5-5 and TRBJ2-1, reads DAGVTQSPTHLIKTRGQQVTLRCSPISGHKSVSWYQQVLGQGPQFIFQYYEKEERGRGNFPDRFSARQFPNYSSELNVNALLLGDSALYLCASSSEGFNEQFFGPGTRLTVL.

This clonotype appeared many times. The chain recombines TRBV7-6 with TRBJ1-2, with 9 positions matching TRBD1. This CDR3 is built from 13 residues. Germline V CDR1 and CDR2: SGHVS, FNYEAQ. Trimming removed 5 bases from V and 5 bases from J; junction bases left unmatched: 3. CDR3 amino acids: CASSPDRGYGYTF. CDR3 in DNA: TGTGCCAGCAGCCCCGACAGGGGGTATGGCTACACCTTC.

The rearrangement links TRBV5-1 to TRBJ1-4, with TRBD1 as a possible D gene (5 bases). The CDR3 has 15 amino acids. The V gene lost 3 bases and the J gene lost 11 bases, with 20 bases spanning the gap. The germline CDR1 and CDR2 sequences are SGHRS and YFSETQ. The CDR3 protein is CASSSSGTGLEKLFF. In DNA form, the CDR3 reads TGCGCCAGCAGCTCATCCGGGACCGGGCTGGAGAAACTGTTTTTT.

This clonotype was seen at least ten times. The chain links TRBV28 to TRBJ2-7; 10 positions agree with TRBD1. The CDR3 consists of 13 residues. With V trimmed by 5 bases and J by 3 bases, 1 base remained unmatched. Germline-derived CDR1 and CDR2 are MDHEN and SYDVKM. CDR3 sequence (DNA): TGTGCCAGCAGTGGGACAGGGGTCTACGAGCAGTACTTC. Translated, it gives CASSGTGVYEQYF. Full variable domain (missing parts from reference TRBV28 and TRBJ2-7): DVKVTQSSRYLVKRTGEKVFLECVQDMDHENMFWYRQDPGLGLRLIYFSYDVKMKEKGDIPEGYSVSREKKERFSLILESASTNQTSMYLCASSGTGVYEQYFGPGTRLTVT.

This clonotype was seen ten or more times. The chain carries TRBV20-1 and TRBJ2-5; maybe TRBD2 (6 bases). V lost 5 bases, J lost 3 bases, and 13 bases lay in between. This CDR3 is 13 amino acids long. Germline V gene sequence: CDR1 DFQATT, CDR2 SNEGSKA (reference sequence). CDR3 amino acids: CSALRIAEETQYF. CDR3 in DNA: TGCAGTGCTTTGAGAATAGCGGAAGAGACCCAGTACTTC.

This clonotype was observed at least ten times. This chain uses TRBV25-1 with TRBJ2-5; tentatively, D is TRBD2 (6 bases). Trimming stripped 1 base from V and 2 bases from J, with 11 bases between. Germline V gene lookup returns CDR1 MGHDK and CDR2 SYGVNS. The CDR3 has 15 residues. CDR3 amino acids: CASSESGGWQETQYF. DNA of the CDR3: TGTGCCAGCAGTGAATCTGGGGGGTGGCAAGAGACCCAGTACTTC. The complete variable domain, with remaining parts taken from reference TRBV25-1 and TRBJ2-5, reads EADIYQTPRYLVIGTGKKITLECSQTMGHDKMYWYQQDPGMELHLIHYSYGVNSTEKGDLSSESTVSRIRTEHFPLTLESARPSHTSQYLCASSESGGWQETQYFGPGTRLLVL.

The rearrangement uses TRBV9 and TRBJ2-3; maybe TRBD2 (5 bases). The germline V and J ends were trimmed by 2 bases and 0 bases, with 10 bases remaining between them. Germline assignment: CDR1 SGDLS and CDR2 YYNGEE. The CDR3 is 15 amino acids. The CDR3 nucleotides read TGTGCCAGCAGCGTTAGAGGGATCAGCACAGATACGCAGTATTTT. Protein product: CASSVRGISTDTQYF.

In this sample, this clonotype turned up many times. V gene TRBV7-2 combines with J gene TRBJ1-5; D is undetermined. The CDR3 covers 12 residues. The V end was cut by 7 bases, the J end by 3 bases, with 7 bases between. Looked up from germline, CDR1 is SGHTA and CDR2 is FQGNSA. The CDR3 sequence is CASNYPNQPQHF. CDR3 sequence (DNA): TGTGCCAGCAACTACCCCAATCAGCCCCAGCATTTT.

CDR3 DNA: TGCAGCGTCGTTATAAGCACAGATACGCAGTATTTT. Protein: CSVVISTDTQYF. The gene calls are TRBV29-1 and TRBJ2-3; D not resolved. This CDR3 has 12 amino acids. Germline CDR1 SQVTM, CDR2 ANQGSEA. The ends were cut back, 6 bases at V and 0 bases at J, with 7 bases in the middle.

The rearrangement uses TRBV21-1 and TRBJ2-1; the table's D call of TRBD2 was not tested on the DNA. TRBV21-1 is a listed pseudogene. This CDR3 is 16 amino acids long. The CDR3 nucleotides are TGTGCCAGCAGCAACTCACTAGCGAGGGGGATCCATGAGCAGTTCTTC. Translated, it gives CASSNSLARGIHEQFF.

This clonotype was detected ten times or more. The chain uses TRBV7-6 and TRBJ2-5; the match to TRBD2 covers 7 bases. Germline CDR1 and CDR2: SGHVS and FNYEAQ. There are 14 residues in the CDR3. Losses at the gene ends were 7 bases for V and 3 bases for J; bases not matched to a gene: 8. In DNA form, the CDR3 reads TGTGCCAGCAACGACGGGACTAACAAAGAGACCCAGTACTTC. Its translation is CASNDGTNKETQYF.

This clonotype was counted only a few times. The chain is built from TRBV25-1 and TRBJ2-3, with 10 bases identical to TRBD2. Germline loops: CDR1 MGHDK, CDR2 SYGVNS. V lost 5 bases and J lost 2; bases outside the gene matches: 4. The CDR3 is 15 residues long. As DNA, the CDR3 is TGTGCCAGCAGTCTAGCGGGAGCGTACACAGATACGCAGTATTTT. Encoded protein: CASSLAGAYTDTQYF. The complete variable domain, with remaining parts taken from reference TRBV25-1 and TRBJ2-3, reads EADIYQTPRYLVIGTGKKITLECSQTMGHDKMYWYQQDPGMELHLIHYSYGVNSTEKGDLSSESTVSRIRTEHFPLTLESARPSHTSQYLCASSLAGAYTDTQYFGPGTRLTVL.

At least ten counts were recorded for this clonotype. The chain has TRBV27 and TRBJ2-7; TRBD2 matches 7 bases. The CDR3 has 14 amino acids. Germline V gives CDR1 MNHEY, CDR2 SMNVEV (reference sequence). Trimming cost V 1 base and J 3 bases; bases outside gene matches: 3. CDR3 protein: CASSLLGGSYEQYF. CDR3 in DNA: TGTGCCAGCAGTTTATTGGGCGGGAGCTACGAGCAGTACTTC.